The TCR beta chain described here comes from a study of monozygotic twins with inflammatory bowel disease. To note about this clonotype: Its antigen remains unknown.

In preparing each TCR library, about 3.5 ug of total RNA was used. No DNA is given; TCRdb re-called the 5' RACE reads and lists each CDR3 protein once. The record lists some 400,000 distinct CDR3 sequences, of which the ten most abundant hold 2% to 2.5%. Study findings and constraints: Diversity of TCRbeta measured by inverse Simpson was lower in IBD patients than in healthy co-twins. IBD patients, compared with healthy twins, shared fewer clonotypes with others (especially with disease activity).

CDR1 is SGHKS and CDR2 is YYEKEE in the germline V gene (reference sequence). The CDR3 extends over 14 amino acids. This TCR came from a human donor with ulcerative colitis or Crohn's disease, or a healthy co-twin of an affected twin (not recorded which). The chain couples TRBV5-5 to TRBJ1-6; the D call of TRBD1 rests on TCRdb alone, since no DNA is present to check it. Sequenced input: blood. The CDR3 loop is CASSRGEINSPLHF.